This T cell receptor (beta chain) was retrieved from a study of blood T cell repertoires in COVID-19. As for the study in general: Sites across the United States, Italy and Spain contributed samples from acute and convalescent COVID-19. Sample material is recorded as cDNA or gDNA derived from T cells, B-cell-depleted T cells, or PBMCs.

The CDR3 extends over 15 amino acids. The germline V gene encodes CDR1 SEHNR and CDR2 FQNEAQ (reference sequence). Unmatched junction bases numbered 6, after V lost 6 bases and J lost 4 bases. As originally analysed: It was from reference gene primer amplification that nucleated cell counts were estimated. The method was immunoSEQ multiplex PCR; TCRdb's version includes in-frame clones alone and lacks a portion of them. V and J calls and clone size come straight from that table; D and trimming were deduced from the DNA. The sample holds 15,000 to 20,000 clones, roughly 82% seen once. The sample comprised peripheral blood. This TCR was sampled from a man older than 75 with active COVID-19. This chain connects TRBV7-9 to TRBJ1-2; TRBD1 matches 12 bases. CDR3 region: CASRRGQGAFYGYTF. The CDR3 DNA reads as TGTGCCAGCAGGAGGGGACAGGGGGCTTTCTATGGCTACACCTTC.